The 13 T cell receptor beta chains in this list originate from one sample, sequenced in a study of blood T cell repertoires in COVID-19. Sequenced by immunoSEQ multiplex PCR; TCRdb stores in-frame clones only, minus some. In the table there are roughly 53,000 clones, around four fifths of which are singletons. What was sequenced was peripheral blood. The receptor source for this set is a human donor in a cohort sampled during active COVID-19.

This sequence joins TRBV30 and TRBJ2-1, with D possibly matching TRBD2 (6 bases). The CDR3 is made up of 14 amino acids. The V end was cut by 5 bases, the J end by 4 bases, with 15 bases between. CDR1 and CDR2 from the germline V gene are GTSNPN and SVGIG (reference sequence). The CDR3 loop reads CAWQELGGYNEQFF. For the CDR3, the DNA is TGTGCCTGGCAGGAGCTGGGGGGTTACAATGAGCAGTTCTTC. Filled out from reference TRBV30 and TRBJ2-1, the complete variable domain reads SQTIHQWPATLVQPVGSPLSLECTVEGTSNPNLYWYRQAAGRGLQLLFYSVGIGQISSEVPQNLSASRPQDRQFILSSKKLLLSDSGFYLCAWQELGGYNEQFFGPGTRLTVL.

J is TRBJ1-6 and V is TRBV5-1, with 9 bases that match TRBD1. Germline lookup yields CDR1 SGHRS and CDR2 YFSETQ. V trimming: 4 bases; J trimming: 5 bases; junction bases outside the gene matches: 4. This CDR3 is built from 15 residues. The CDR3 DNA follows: TGCGCCAGCAGCGTAGGACAGGGGAATAATTCACCCCTCCACTTT. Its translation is CASSVGQGNNSPLHF.

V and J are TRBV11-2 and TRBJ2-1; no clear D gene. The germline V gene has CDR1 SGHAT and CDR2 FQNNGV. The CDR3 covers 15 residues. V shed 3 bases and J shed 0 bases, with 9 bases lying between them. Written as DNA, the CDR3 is TGTGCCAGCAGCTTTAATCCGAGCTCCTACAATGAGCAGTTCTTC. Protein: CASSFNPSSYNEQFF.

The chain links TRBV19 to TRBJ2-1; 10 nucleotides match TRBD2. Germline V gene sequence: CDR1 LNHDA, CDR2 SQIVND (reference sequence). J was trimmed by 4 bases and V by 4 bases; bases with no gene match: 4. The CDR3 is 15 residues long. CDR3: CASSTRTSGYNEQFF. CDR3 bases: TGTGCCAGTAGTACACGGACTAGCGGATACAATGAGCAGTTCTTC.

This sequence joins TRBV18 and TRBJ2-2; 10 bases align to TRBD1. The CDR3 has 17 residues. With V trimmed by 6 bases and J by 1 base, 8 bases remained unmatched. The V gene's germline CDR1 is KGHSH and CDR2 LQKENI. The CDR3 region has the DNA TGTGCCAGCTCTCGGGACAGGGGACTCATGAACACCGGGGAGCTGTTTTTT. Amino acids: CASSRDRGLMNTGELFF.

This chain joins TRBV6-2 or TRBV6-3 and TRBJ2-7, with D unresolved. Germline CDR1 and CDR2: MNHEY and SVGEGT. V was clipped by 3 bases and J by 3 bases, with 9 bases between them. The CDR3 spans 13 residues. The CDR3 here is CASSYRGYYEQYF. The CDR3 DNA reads TGTGCCAGCAGTTATCGCGGATACTACGAGCAGTACTTC.

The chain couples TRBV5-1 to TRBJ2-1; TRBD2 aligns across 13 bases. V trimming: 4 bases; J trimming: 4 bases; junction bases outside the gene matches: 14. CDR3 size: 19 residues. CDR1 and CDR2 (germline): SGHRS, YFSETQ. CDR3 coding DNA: TGCGCCAGCAGCCCTGCCGGGACTAGCGGGAAGGGGGGGTACAATGAGCAGTTCTTC. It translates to CASSPAGTSGKGGYNEQFF.

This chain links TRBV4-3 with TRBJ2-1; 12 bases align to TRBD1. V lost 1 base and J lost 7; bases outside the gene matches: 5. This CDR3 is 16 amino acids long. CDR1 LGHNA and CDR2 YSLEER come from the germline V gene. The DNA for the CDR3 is TGCGCCAGCAGCCAAGTTGGGGACAGGGGGCGGAATGAGCAGTTCTTC. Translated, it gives CASSQVGDRGRNEQFF.

In DNA, the CDR3 is TGTGCCAGCAGTTTTATGAACACTGAAGCTTTCTTT. Encoded protein: CASSFMNTEAFF. The chain is built from TRBV6-6 and TRBJ1-1; no clear D gene. Trimming took 4 bases from V and 0 from J, leaving 3 bases between them. CDR1 is MNHNY and CDR2 is SVGAGI in the germline V gene (reference sequence). The CDR3 extends over 12 amino acids.

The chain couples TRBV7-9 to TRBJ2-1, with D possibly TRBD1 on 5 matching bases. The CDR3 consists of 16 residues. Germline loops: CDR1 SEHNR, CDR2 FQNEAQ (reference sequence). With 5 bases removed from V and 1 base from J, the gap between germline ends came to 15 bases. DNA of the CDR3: TGTGCCAGCAGCCTGAACTCAGGGTGGTCCTACAATGAGCAGTTCTTC. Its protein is CASSLNSGWSYNEQFF.

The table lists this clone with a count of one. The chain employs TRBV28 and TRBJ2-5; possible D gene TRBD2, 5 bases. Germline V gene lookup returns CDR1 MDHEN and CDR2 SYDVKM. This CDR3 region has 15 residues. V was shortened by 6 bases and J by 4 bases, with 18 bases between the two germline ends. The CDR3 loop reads CASSLGSLGGETQYF. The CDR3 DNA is TGTGCCAGCAGCCTAGGGTCCCTCGGAGGAGAGACCCAGTACTTC.

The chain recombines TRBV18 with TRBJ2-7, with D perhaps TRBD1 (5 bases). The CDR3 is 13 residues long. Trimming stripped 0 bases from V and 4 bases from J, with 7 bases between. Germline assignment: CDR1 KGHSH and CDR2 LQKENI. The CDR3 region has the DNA TGTGCCAGCTCACCACCAGACAGATACGAGCAGTACTTC. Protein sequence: CASSPPDRYEQYF.

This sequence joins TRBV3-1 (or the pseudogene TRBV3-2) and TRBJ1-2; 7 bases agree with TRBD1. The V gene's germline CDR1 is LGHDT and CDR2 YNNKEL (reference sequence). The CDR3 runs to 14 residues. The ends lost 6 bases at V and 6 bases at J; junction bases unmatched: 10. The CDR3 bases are TGTGCCAGCAGTCCGAACCGGGACAGAAATGGCTACACCTTC. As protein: CASSPNRDRNGYTF.